These 29 T cell receptor beta chains came from one sample sequenced in a study of graft-versus-host responses after intestinal transplantation. Antigens for these TCRs are unknown. Repertoires were generated with immunoSEQ multiplex PCR, while TCRdb's copy carries only in-frame clones and drops some. Seen here are 60,000 to 65,000 clones, 85% to 95% observed once, and the top ten hold 1.7%. This material consisted of unstimulated CD8+ T cells sorted from spleen or lymph node cells, taken before transplant. These receptors were taken from a human donor who was the organ donor for an intestinal transplant.

This rearrangement joins TRBV28 to TRBJ1-5; D gene uncertain. Germline values: CDR1 MDHEN, CDR2 SYDVKM. The CDR3 consists of 15 residues. Trimming took off 3 bases at V and 5 bases at J, with 14 bases between the two ends. Written as DNA, the CDR3 is TGTGCCAGCAGTTTGAGAGGTCAGCTGTATCAGCCCCAGCATTTT. The encoded protein is CASSLRGQLYQPQHF.

The sample holds a few counts of this clone. V usage is TRBV5-6 and J usage is TRBJ2-2; 8 nucleotides match TRBD2. The V segment lost 2 bases and the J segment 7 bases; nucleotides outside the gene matches: 16. Germline-derived CDR1 and CDR2 are SGHDT and YYEEEE. The CDR3 is 18 residues long. The CDR3 DNA is TGTGCCAGCAGCTTCTCCGTCCTGAAGAGCGGGAGCTTCGGGGAGCTGTTTTTT. It codes for CASSFSVLKSGSFGELFF.

CDR3 nucleotides: TGCGCCAGCAGCCATCAATTAGCGGAGAACACCGGGGAGCTGTTTTTT. Residues: CASSHQLAENTGELFF. V gene TRBV4-3 combines with J gene TRBJ2-2; D possibly corresponds to TRBD2 (6 bases). V was pared by 3 bases and J by 1 base, with 12 bases between. The CDR3 runs 16 residues. CDR1 and CDR2 (germline): LGHNA, YSLEER.

The chain uses TRBV6-5 and TRBJ2-3, with D possibly matching TRBD2 (5 bases). The CDR3 extends over 15 amino acids. Germline values: CDR1 MNHEY, CDR2 SVGAGI. The V end was cut by 6 bases, the J end by 2 bases, with 15 bases between. The CDR3 loop reads CASSPTGDFTDTQYF. For the CDR3, the DNA is TGTGCCAGCAGCCCTACCGGGGATTTCACAGATACGCAGTATTTT.

The V call is TRBV19, the J call TRBJ2-7; D not certain. V lost 2 bases, J lost 6 bases, and 14 bases lay in between. CDR1 is LNHDA and CDR2 is SQIVND in the germline V gene (reference sequence). The CDR3 runs 14 residues. CDR3 in DNA: TGTGCCAGTAGTATAAGACCGGAAAGAGGCGAGCAGTACTTC. This gives the protein CASSIRPERGEQYF.

V gene TRBV5-4 combines with J gene TRBJ2-7; 14 bases line up with TRBD2. Germline lookup yields CDR1 SGHNT and CDR2 YYREEE (reference sequence). Trimming at V came to 6 bases and at J to 5 bases, leaving 10 bases not matched to a gene. The CDR3 sequence is 16 residues long. This CDR3 reads CASNSGTSGSWNEQYF. DNA of the CDR3: TGTGCCAGCAACTCGGGGACTAGCGGGAGTTGGAACGAGCAGTACTTC.

This sequence joins TRBV7-2 and TRBJ2-5; 11 bases are shared with TRBD2. V lost 3 bases, J lost 4 bases, and 7 bases stayed unmatched. The germline CDR1 and CDR2 sequences are SGHTA and FQGNSA. The CDR3 length is 16 residues. The CDR3 loop is CASSFFLAGGGETQYF. The CDR3 bases are TGTGCCAGCAGCTTTTTTCTAGCGGGAGGAGGAGAGACCCAGTACTTC.

The J gene is TRBJ2-7, the V gene TRBV9; D may be TRBD2 (5 bases). CDR3 length: 14 residues. V lost 0 bases and J 6 bases, leaving 13 bases between the germline ends. Germline CDR1 reads SGDLS; CDR2 reads YYNGEE. CDR3 sequence: CASSVGGSLSEQYF. The CDR3 nucleotides read TGTGCCAGCAGCGTAGGAGGGTCCCTTTCCGAGCAGTACTTC.

The gene calls are TRBV2 and TRBJ1-2, with D possibly matching TRBD1 (5 bases). The ends were cut back, 2 bases at V and 7 bases at J, with 20 bases in the middle. There are 16 residues in the CDR3. The germline V gene encodes CDR1 SNHLY and CDR2 FYNNEI. This chain's CDR3 is CASSEQGGVGSGGYTF. CDR3 nucleotide sequence: TGTGCCAGCAGTGAACAGGGCGGGGTGGGCAGCGGTGGCTACACCTTC. Full variable domain (rest looked up from reference TRBV2 and TRBJ1-2): EPEVTQTPSHQVTQMGQEVILRCVPISNHLYFYWYRQILGQKVEFLVSFYNNEISEKSEIFDDQFSVERPDGSNFTLKIRSTKLEDSAMYFCASSEQGGVGSGGYTFGSGTRLTVV.

The gene calls are TRBV5-5 and TRBJ2-3; 13 nucleotides align to TRBD2. The germline V gene encodes CDR1 SGHKS and CDR2 YYEKEE (reference sequence). Trimming took 2 bases from V and 6 from J; bases not matched to a gene: 6. The CDR3 runs to 16 residues. CDR3 DNA: TGTGCCAGCAGCTTTCGACTAGCGGGAGGACGGGATACGCAGTATTTT. This sequence encodes CASSFRLAGGRDTQYF.

The chain has TRBV19 and TRBJ2-1; 8 nucleotides agree with TRBD1. With 7 bases clipped from V and 8 bases from J, the junction kept 7 bases outside the gene matches. This CDR3 contains 13 residues. Germline V gene lookup returns CDR1 LNHDA and CDR2 SQIVND (reference sequence). The CDR3 nucleotides read TGTGCCAGTAACGACAGGGGAAAGGATGAGCAGTTCTTC. Residues: CASNDRGKDEQFF. Full variable domain (missing parts from reference TRBV19 and TRBJ2-1): DGGITQSPKYLFRKEGQNVTLSCEQNLNHDAMYWYRQDPGQGLRLIYYSQIVNDFQKGDIAEGYSVSREKKESFPLTVTSAQKNPTAFYLCASNDRGKDEQFFGPGTRLTVL.

The rearrangement links TRBV5-1 to TRBJ2-1; TRBD2 matches at 10 bases. CDR3 length: 14 amino acids. Trimming took 6 bases from V and 9 from J; bases not matched to a gene: 9. The germline gives CDR1 SGHRS, CDR2 YFSETQ. For the CDR3, the DNA is TGCGCCAGCATACCAGCGGGAGGGCCAGTTGAGCAGTTCTTC. Amino acid sequence: CASIPAGGPVEQFF.

The chain is built from TRBV19 and TRBJ2-7, with 9 nucleotides matching TRBD1. The germline CDR1 and CDR2 sequences are LNHDA and SQIVND (reference sequence). V lost 5 bases, J lost 5 bases, and 7 bases stayed unmatched. This CDR3 contains 14 residues. The CDR3, as DNA: TGTGCCAGTAGTCCGTGGACAGGGGCCAACGAGCAGTACTTC. Translating gives CASSPWTGANEQYF.

The chain employs TRBV9 and TRBJ2-7, with 7 positions matching TRBD1. The CDR3 spans 15 residues. Looked up from germline, CDR1 is SGDLS and CDR2 is YYNGEE. V shed 3 bases and J 1 base; nucleotides not matched to a gene: 7. CDR3 sequence reads: CASSARQGRSYEQYF. CDR3 nucleotides: TGTGCCAGCAGCGCCCGACAGGGAAGGTCCTACGAGCAGTACTTC.

The chain carries TRBV2 and TRBJ1-4, with a weak D call TRBD1 (5 bases). The germline V gene has CDR1 SNHLY and CDR2 FYNNEI. The CDR3 is 16 amino acids. V lost 3 bases, J lost 8 bases, and 19 bases lay in between. CDR3 residues: CASSELMGEKGEKLFF. CDR3 DNA: TGTGCCAGCAGTGAGTTGATGGGCGAGAAGGGGGAAAAACTGTTTTTT.

The chain joins TRBV4-1 to TRBJ2-7; 7 bases agree with TRBD2. V was clipped by 1 base and J by 0 bases; unmatched bases: 9. CDR1 MGHRA and CDR2 YSYEKL come from the germline V gene. CDR3 length: 17 amino acids. The DNA for the CDR3 is TGCGCCAGCAGCCAAGTTCAGCTAGCGGATAGCTCCTACGAGCAGTACTTC. Amino acids: CASSQVQLADSSYEQYF.

The rearrangement links TRBV7-2 to TRBJ2-7, with TRBD2 as a possible D gene (5 bases). Germline CDR1 is SGHTA and CDR2 is FQGNSA. The V and J ends lost 0 bases and 5 bases respectively, with 11 bases between them. The CDR3 consists of 14 residues. CDR3 DNA: TGTGCCAGCAGCTTAGCGCTAGCCCGCCACGAGCAGTACTTC. It is translated as CASSLALARHEQYF.

The chain links TRBV6-4 to TRBJ2-3; TRBD2 is a possible D gene (5 bases). The CDR3 contains 20 residues. Trimming stripped 0 bases from V and 2 bases from J, with 24 bases between. The germline gives CDR1 MRHNA, CDR2 SNTAGT. In nucleotides, the CDR3 is TGTGCCAGCAGTGACTCGGCCCGAGGGTCTACCCGGCGCTTCACAGATACGCAGTATTTT. Protein: CASSDSARGSTRRFTDTQYF.

Regarding this clone: In the same sample, other DNA sequences code for this CDR3. The chain has TRBV28 and TRBJ2-7; the match to TRBD1 covers 10 bases. The length of the CDR3 is 14 residues. The V gene's germline CDR1 is MDHEN and CDR2 SYDVKM. The junction had 4 bases not matched to a gene; V was cut back by 6 bases and J by 2 bases. The CDR3 bases are TGTGCCAGCAGCCCCGGACAGGGGGCCTACGAGCAGTACTTC. Amino acids: CASSPGQGAYEQYF.

The chain employs TRBV13 and TRBJ2-7; perhaps TRBD2 as D (5 bases). V was trimmed by 7 bases and J by 4 bases, leaving 11 bases between them. The CDR3 totals 12 residues. Germline-derived CDR1 and CDR2 are PRHDT and FYEKMQ (reference sequence). This CDR3 is CASNLGLYEQYF. The DNA for the CDR3 is TGTGCCAGCAACCTCGGACTTTACGAGCAGTACTTC.

The rearrangement links TRBV9 to TRBJ1-1; 7 nucleotides match TRBD1. With V trimmed by 3 bases and J by 5 bases, 10 bases remained unmatched. The CDR3 extends over 15 amino acids. Germline CDR1 and CDR2: SGDLS and YYNGEE. The CDR3 protein is CASSAKQGLETEAFF. The CDR3 bases are TGTGCCAGCAGCGCTAAACAGGGGCTTGAGACTGAAGCTTTCTTT.

The rearrangement uses TRBV28 and TRBJ1-1; D remains ambiguous. Germline V gene lookup returns CDR1 MDHEN and CDR2 SYDVKM. The V gene lost 5 bases and the J gene lost 4 bases, with 5 bases spanning the gap. This CDR3 has 11 amino acids. Written as DNA, the CDR3 is TGTGCCAGCAGTCGTTCCACTGAAGCTTTCTTT. Translation: CASSRSTEAFF.

This chain links TRBV5-6 with TRBJ2-7; weak D call: TRBD2 (5 bases). Germline CDR1 is SGHDT and CDR2 is YYEEEE. CDR3 length: 15 amino acids. Trimming cost V 0 bases and J 2 bases, with 12 bases left between them. The CDR3 sequence is CASSLVDDGAYEQYF. CDR3 bases: TGTGCCAGCAGCTTGGTTGATGACGGGGCCTACGAGCAGTACTTC.

The CDR3 is CASSLARVGVSGQPQHF. CDR3 in DNA: TGTGCCAGCAGCTTGGCGAGAGTGGGAGTCAGCGGTCAGCCCCAGCATTTT. This chain joins TRBV5-8 and TRBJ1-5; no reliable D call. CDR3 length: 17 amino acids. Germline lookup yields CDR1 SGHTS and CDR2 YDEGEE. V was shortened by 0 bases and J by 6 bases, with 19 bases between the two germline ends.

The V and J genes are TRBV15 and TRBJ2-7; D is unclear. V dropped 3 bases and J dropped 4 bases, with 13 bases sitting between them. Germline V CDR1 and CDR2: LNHNV, YYDKDF (reference sequence). The CDR3 spans 14 residues. CDR3 residues: CATSSWRAGYEQYF. CDR3 sequence (DNA): TGTGCCACCAGCAGTTGGAGAGCCGGGTACGAGCAGTACTTC.

CDR3 residues: CASSQDSVMTDTQYF. CDR3 sequence (DNA): TGTGCCAGCAGCCAAGATTCGGTTATGACAGATACGCAGTATTTT. The V gene is TRBV4-2, the J gene TRBJ2-3; the D is unclear. The CDR3 has 15 residues. Germline CDR1 reads LGHNA; CDR2 reads YNFKEQ. Trimming removed 0 bases from V and 3 bases from J, with 10 bases in between.

This clone has only a few counts. The chain links TRBV5-4 to TRBJ2-1; TRBD2 matches 13 bases. V trimming: 4 bases; J trimming: 8 bases; junction bases outside the gene matches: 9. CDR3 size: 16 residues. CDR1 SGHNT and CDR2 YYREEE come from the germline V gene (reference sequence). The CDR3 spells CASSAAGTSGIDEQFF. The CDR3, as DNA: TGTGCCAGCAGCGCCGCCGGGACTAGCGGGATAGATGAGCAGTTCTTC.

V and J are TRBV7-9 and TRBJ2-1; possible D gene TRBD2, 5 bases. V was shortened by 5 bases and J by 10 bases, with 12 bases between the two germline ends. The CDR3 runs to 12 residues. Looked up from germline, CDR1 is SEHNR and CDR2 is FQNEAQ (reference sequence). The CDR3 reads CASSTAGVEQFF. CDR3 nucleotide sequence: TGTGCCAGCAGCACCGCCGGGGTAGAGCAGTTCTTC.

This clone was seen a single time. The gene calls are TRBV27 and TRBJ1-1; tentatively, D is TRBD1 (6 bases). V shed 3 bases and J shed 4 bases, with 12 bases lying between them. The CDR3 loop spans 14 amino acids. Germline V gene data show CDR1 as MNHEY and CDR2 as SMNVEV (reference sequence). CDR3 nucleotides: TGTGCCAGCAGTTTTGCCGGGACACCCACTGAAGCTTTCTTT. It codes for CASSFAGTPTEAFF.